The 31 T cell receptor beta chains below come from one sample, sequenced in a study of blood T cell repertoires in COVID-19. The protocol was immunoSEQ multiplex PCR, while the TCRdb copy is restricted to in-frame clones and leaves out a portion. Counted here are over 85,000 clones, roughly 87% occurring once; the ten biggest clones make up 2% to 2.5%. The sequenced sample was peripheral blood. Receptors were obtained from a man over 45 with active COVID-19.

The chain recombines TRBV2 with TRBJ2-5; TRBD1 agrees at 8 bases. V lost 6 bases, J lost 5 bases, and 5 bases stayed unmatched. This CDR3 comprises 13 residues. From germline, CDR1 is SNHLY and CDR2 FYNNEI. This CDR3 reads CASRTGADETQYF. In DNA, the CDR3 is TGTGCCAGCAGGACAGGGGCCGACGAGACCCAGTACTTC.

This chain joins TRBV27 and TRBJ1-2; a weak D match, TRBD1 (6 bases). Trimming removed 7 bases from V and 0 bases from J, with 15 bases in between. The CDR3 runs to 15 residues. CDR1 and CDR2 from the germline V gene are MNHEY and SMNVEV (reference sequence). The chain's CDR3 is CASIWGPPANYGYTF. The CDR3 DNA reads TGTGCCAGCATCTGGGGGCCACCGGCTAACTATGGCTACACCTTC.

J is TRBJ1-2 and V is TRBV19, with D perhaps matching TRBD1 (6 bases). This CDR3 spans 14 amino acids. Germline values: CDR1 LNHDA, CDR2 SQIVND (reference sequence). V was clipped by 10 bases and J by 8 bases, with 23 bases between them. This CDR3 reads CATTGSGHTYGYTF. CDR3 in DNA: TGTGCCACTACGGGATCGGGACATACGTACGGCTACACCTTC.

The chain combines TRBV7-9 with TRBJ1-3; no firm D call. The CDR3 is made up of 14 amino acids. V gave up 5 bases and J gave up 0 bases, with 8 bases separating them. Germline V gives CDR1 SEHNR, CDR2 FQNEAQ (reference sequence). This CDR3 reads CASSPTNSGNTIYF. The CDR3 nucleotides are TGTGCCAGCAGCCCCACTAACTCTGGAAACACCATATATTTT. The entire variable domain, with the rest obtained from reference TRBV7-9 and TRBJ1-3, is as follows: DTGVSQNPRHKITKRGQNVTFRCDPISEHNRLYWYRQTLGQGPEFLTYFQNEAQLEKSRLLSDRFSAERPKGSFSTLEIQRTEQGDSAMYLCASSPTNSGNTIYFGEGSWLTVV.

This chain connects TRBV28 to TRBJ1-4, with D perhaps matching TRBD1 (5 bases). The CDR3 is 18 amino acids. Germline values: CDR1 MDHEN, CDR2 SYDVKM. Trimming left V 2 bases short and J 5 bases short, with 21 bases between. CDR3: CASSLGAGVGGGNEKLFF. The CDR3 bases are TGTGCCAGCAGTTTAGGGGCCGGGGTCGGAGGAGGGAATGAAAAACTGTTTTTT.

The chain couples TRBV7-9 to TRBJ1-1, with 9 nucleotides matching TRBD1. Per germline, CDR1 SEHNR and CDR2 FQNEAQ (reference sequence). CDR3 size: 12 residues. J was trimmed by 10 bases and V by 5 bases; bases with no gene match: 5. CDR3 coding DNA: TGTGCCAGCAGCCGCGGACAGGGGCTAGCTTTCTTT. Residues: CASSRGQGLAFF.

This clone was recorded once. The CDR3 here is CATSEGGNTGELFF. In DNA, the CDR3 is TGTGCCACCAGTGAAGGGGGCAACACCGGGGAGCTGTTTTTT. The chain couples TRBV24-1 to TRBJ2-2; 7 bases fit TRBD1. Germline V gene data show CDR1 as KGHDR and CDR2 as SFDVKD. The ends lost 4 bases at V and 2 bases at J; junction bases unmatched: 0. The CDR3 length is 14 residues.

The genes are TRBV6-5 and TRBJ2-3; D perhaps matches TRBD2 (5 bases). The CDR3 extends over 13 amino acids. In germline, CDR1 is MNHEY, CDR2 SVGAGI. Trimming shortened V by 7 bases and J by 4 bases, and 12 bases separated the two germline ends. CDR3 amino acids: CASIEVRADTQYF. Here the CDR3 DNA reads TGTGCCAGCATCGAAGTGAGGGCAGATACGCAGTATTTT.

The chain carries TRBV7-2 and TRBJ2-1; the match to TRBD2 covers 9 bases. Germline V gene data show CDR1 as SGHTA and CDR2 as FQGNSA. This CDR3 has 15 residues. V was pared by 4 bases and J by 4 bases, with 5 bases of the junction left unmatched. The CDR3: CASSWLAGWYNEQFF. CDR3 nucleotide sequence: TGTGCCAGCAGCTGGCTAGCGGGGTGGTACAATGAGCAGTTCTTC.

The CDR3 spells CASSARRGSTNEKLFF. The DNA of the CDR3 is TGTGCCAGCAGTGCAAGGCGGGGTTCAACTAATGAAAAACTGTTTTTT. The chain carries TRBV2 and TRBJ1-4; no reliable D call. The length of the CDR3 is 16 residues. Trimming stripped 4 bases from V and 0 bases from J, with 12 bases between. CDR1 is SNHLY, CDR2 FYNNEI, per germline. Variable domain in full (rest from reference TRBV2 and TRBJ1-4): EPEVTQTPSHQVTQMGQEVILRCVPISNHLYFYWYRQILGQKVEFLVSFYNNEISEKSEIFDDQFSVERPDGSNFTLKIRSTKLEDSAMYFCASSARRGSTNEKLFFGSGTQLSVL.

The CDR3 nucleotides read TGTGCCAGTAGGTGGCAGGGGGCAAACACTGAAGCTTTCTTT. Protein sequence: CASRWQGANTEAFF. This sequence joins TRBV19 and TRBJ1-1, with 8 bases that match TRBD1. CDR1 is LNHDA, CDR2 SQIVND, per germline (reference sequence). Germline trimming cut 6 bases from V and 2 bases from J; bases unmatched to any gene: 5. This CDR3 comprises 14 residues.

The genes are TRBV19 and TRBJ1-5, with 7 bases that match TRBD1. Germline values: CDR1 LNHDA, CDR2 SQIVND (reference sequence). This CDR3 has 13 amino acids. The J segment lost 9 bases and the V segment lost 4 bases, leaving 6 bases of the junction unmatched. As DNA, the CDR3 is TGTGCCAGTAGTACACAGGGGTCAGGGCCCCAGCATTTT. Translating gives CASSTQGSGPQHF.

The V gene is TRBV12-5, the J gene TRBJ1-2; D is unresolved. The CDR3 length is 13 residues. CDR1 LGHNT and CDR2 FRNRAP come from the germline V gene. V lost 1 base to trimming and J lost 5 bases, with 8 bases between them. The CDR3 sequence: CASGLGQFYGYTF. The CDR3 nucleotides read TGTGCTAGTGGTTTGGGGCAGTTTTATGGCTACACCTTC.

V usage is TRBV9 and J usage is TRBJ2-7, with a weak D call TRBD2 (6 bases). Trimming removed 0 bases from V and 5 bases from J, with 18 bases in between. The germline V gene encodes CDR1 SGDLS and CDR2 YYNGEE. The CDR3 is 16 residues long. The CDR3 nucleotides read TGTGCCAGCAGCGTAGCGGGGGACCCTAATTTTCACGAGCAGTACTTC. Protein product: CASSVAGDPNFHEQYF.

The chain couples TRBV25-1 to TRBJ2-1; D gene uncertain. The CDR3 sequence is 12 residues long. Trimming shortened V by 6 bases and J by 8 bases, and 11 bases separated the two germline ends. Germline CDR1 is MGHDK and CDR2 is SYGVNS. DNA of the CDR3: TGTGCCAGCAGCGCTAGGTTGGATGAGCAGTTCTTC. Its translation is CASSARLDEQFF.

V is TRBV3-1 (or the pseudogene TRBV3-2) and J is TRBJ2-5; D is ambiguous. The CDR3 runs 13 residues. The germline CDR1 and CDR2 sequences are LGHDT and YNNKEL (reference sequence). V was cut by 0 bases and J by 5 bases, with 7 bases left in between. The CDR3 region has the DNA TGTGCCAGCAGCCAAGATCGGTCGGAGACCCAGTACTTC. It encodes CASSQDRSETQYF.

The V call is TRBV4-2, the J call TRBJ2-5; 8 nucleotides line up with TRBD2. This CDR3 comprises 15 residues. CDR1 is LGHNA and CDR2 is YNFKEQ in the germline V gene. The ends lost 1 base at V and 3 bases at J; junction bases unmatched: 4. The CDR3 sequence: CASSQGPGGEETQYF. The CDR3 DNA reads TGTGCCAGCAGCCAAGGGCCCGGGGGGGAAGAGACCCAGTACTTC.

This sequence joins TRBV19 and TRBJ1-1; D is unclear. The CDR3 consists of 14 residues. CDR1 LNHDA and CDR2 SQIVND come from the germline V gene (reference sequence). The V and J ends lost 4 bases and 0 bases respectively, with 9 bases between them. CDR3: CASSRVGLNTEAFF. The CDR3 DNA follows: TGTGCCAGTAGTAGGGTGGGCCTGAACACTGAAGCTTTCTTT.

This chain connects TRBV4-1 to TRBJ1-3; a weak D match, TRBD1 (5 bases). Trimming cost V 1 base and J 3 bases, with 19 bases left between them. The germline gives CDR1 MGHRA, CDR2 YSYEKL. This CDR3 is 18 amino acids long. The CDR3 region is CASSQASMAGSFGNTIYF. CDR3 nucleotides: TGCGCCAGCAGCCAAGCGTCCATGGCAGGGTCGTTTGGAAACACCATATATTTT.

The chain uses TRBV2 and TRBJ2-3, with no clear D. Trimming removed 4 bases at V and 4 bases at J, with 6 bases between. The germline CDR1 and CDR2 sequences are SNHLY and FYNNEI. The CDR3 spans 12 residues. The DNA of the CDR3 is TGTGCCAGCAGTGGACTGTCAGATACGCAGTATTTT. It yields the protein CASSGLSDTQYF.

The DNA for the CDR3 is TGTGCCAGCAGTAGTTGGGGGGAGGCTAACTATGGCTACACCTTC. This encodes CASSSWGEANYGYTF. The chain has TRBV2 and TRBJ1-2, with D possibly matching TRBD1 (5 bases). The CDR3 sequence is 15 residues long. Trimming cost V 5 bases and J 0 bases, with 13 bases left between them. The germline V gene has CDR1 SNHLY and CDR2 FYNNEI.

The rearrangement links TRBV6-1 to TRBJ2-1, with D possibly matching TRBD2 (6 bases). Germline CDR1 is MNHNS and CDR2 is SASEGT. The V end was cut by 2 bases, the J end by 0 bases, with 11 bases between. The CDR3 is 16 amino acids. CDR3 nucleotide sequence: TGTGCCAGCAGTGAATCGGGGGTAAGCTCCTACAATGAGCAGTTCTTC. Encoded protein: CASSESGVSSYNEQFF.

CDR3 sequence (DNA): TGTGCCAGCAGACAACAGGGAGTATCTGAAGCTTTCTTT. It yields the protein CASRQQGVSEAFF. V usage is TRBV27 and J usage is TRBJ1-1, with TRBD1 as a possible D gene (6 bases). The germline V gene encodes CDR1 MNHEY and CDR2 SMNVEV (reference sequence). The CDR3 length is 13 residues. Trimming removed 6 bases from V and 6 bases from J, with 14 bases in between.

V gene TRBV7-9 combines with J gene TRBJ2-7; 8 nucleotides agree with TRBD2. The CDR3 is 14 residues long. The junction had 4 bases not matched to a gene; V was cut back by 6 bases and J by 0 bases. The germline V gene encodes CDR1 SEHNR and CDR2 FQNEAQ (reference sequence). The CDR3 nucleotides read TGTGCCAGCAGTTATAGCGGGGCCTCCTACGAGCAGTACTTC. It is translated as CASSYSGASYEQYF.

In its sample, this clone was seen once. J is TRBJ2-2 and V is TRBV7-9; 8 bases are shared with TRBD1. The germline V gene encodes CDR1 SEHNR and CDR2 FQNEAQ (reference sequence). With V trimmed by 3 bases and J by 3 bases, 6 bases remained unmatched. The length of the CDR3 is 16 residues. The CDR3 sequence is CASSFPRGQDTGELFF. CDR3 coding DNA: TGTGCCAGCAGCTTCCCCAGGGGGCAGGACACCGGGGAGCTGTTTTTT.

The gene calls are TRBV6-1 and TRBJ2-7; 11 positions agree with TRBD2. The CDR3 loop spans 14 amino acids. In germline, CDR1 is MNHNS, CDR2 SASEGT. J was trimmed by 5 bases and V by 4 bases; bases with no gene match: 4. DNA of the CDR3: TGTGCCAGCAGTGTAGCGGGGGGGTCCCACGAGCAGTACTTC. Translation gives CASSVAGGSHEQYF.

The chain carries TRBV2 and TRBJ1-5; 7 positions agree with TRBD1. The CDR3 runs to 12 residues. Germline loops: CDR1 SNHLY, CDR2 FYNNEI. Losses at the gene ends were 8 bases for V and 10 bases for J; bases not matched to a gene: 8. The CDR3 sequence: CASRDSLQPQHF. The CDR3 DNA follows: TGTGCCAGCCGGGACAGCCTCCAACCCCAGCATTTT.

About this clone: Other DNA sequences within the sample encode an identical CDR3. This chain connects TRBV6-5 to TRBJ1-2; 8 nucleotides match TRBD1. The CDR3 contains 12 residues. The ends lost 5 bases at V and 5 bases at J; junction bases unmatched: 1. Germline CDR1 reads MNHEY; CDR2 reads SVGAGI. CDR3: CASSRQGYGYTF. DNA of the CDR3: TGTGCCAGCAGTAGACAGGGGTATGGCTACACCTTC.

This chain joins TRBV5-6 and TRBJ2-3; TRBD2 matches 7 bases. The J segment lost 1 base and the V segment lost 3 bases, leaving 11 bases of the junction unmatched. There are 17 residues in the CDR3. Looked up from germline, CDR1 is SGHDT and CDR2 is YYEEEE. CDR3 in amino acids: CASSSGTILTRTDTQYF. The CDR3 DNA is TGTGCCAGCAGCTCTGGGACTATCCTAACCCGCACAGATACGCAGTATTTT.

In this sample, this clone turned up once. The chain carries TRBV11-3 and TRBJ2-3, with D possibly TRBD2 on 5 matching bases. Germline V gene data show CDR1 as SGHNT and CDR2 as YENEEA. V lost 4 bases, J lost 5 bases, and 7 bases lay in between. The CDR3 runs 12 residues. The CDR3 sequence is CASSSRGDTQYF. The CDR3 nucleotides read TGTGCCAGCAGCTCTCGGGGAGATACGCAGTATTTT.

This CDR3 is CAWSAGAYEQYF. In nucleotides, the CDR3 is TGTGCCTGGAGTGCGGGGGCCTACGAGCAGTACTTC. The V call is TRBV30, the J call TRBJ2-7, with TRBD2 as a possible D gene (6 bases). V lost 1 base to trimming and J lost 2 bases, with 6 bases between them. CDR1 and CDR2 (germline): GTSNPN, SVGIG (reference sequence). There are 12 residues in the CDR3.